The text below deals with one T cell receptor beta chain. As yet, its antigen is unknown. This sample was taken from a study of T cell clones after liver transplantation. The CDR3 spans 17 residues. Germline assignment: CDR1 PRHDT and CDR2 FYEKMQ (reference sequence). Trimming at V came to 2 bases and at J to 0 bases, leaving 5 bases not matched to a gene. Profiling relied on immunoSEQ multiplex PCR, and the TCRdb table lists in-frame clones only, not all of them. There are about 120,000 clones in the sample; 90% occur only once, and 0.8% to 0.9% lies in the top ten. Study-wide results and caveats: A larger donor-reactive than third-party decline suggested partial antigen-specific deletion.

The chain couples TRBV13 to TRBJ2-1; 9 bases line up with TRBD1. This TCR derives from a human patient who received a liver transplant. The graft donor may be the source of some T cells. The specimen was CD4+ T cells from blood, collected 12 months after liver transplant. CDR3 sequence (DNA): TGTGCCAGCAGCTTATCGACAGGGGGGGACTCCTACAATGAGCAGTTCTTC. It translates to CASSLSTGGDSYNEQFF.